The T cell receptor beta chain under discussion was sequenced for a study of blood T cell repertoires in COVID-19. Across the whole study: From T cells, B-cell-depleted T cells, or PBMCs came the material, which was cDNA or gDNA.

CDR1 is LNHDA and CDR2 is SQIVND in the germline V gene (reference sequence). The ends were cut back, 5 bases at V and 6 bases at J, with 11 bases in the middle. CDR3 length: 13 residues. In the authors' workflow: It was from reference gene primer amplification that nucleated cell counts were estimated. Assay used: immunoSEQ multiplex PCR; TCRdb lists only in-frame clones, some missing. V and J calls plus clone size are reproduced from that table; the DNA served to infer D and trimming. There are around 72,000 clones in the sample; 75% to 90% occur only once, and 15% to 20% lies in the top ten. Sequencing was performed on peripheral blood. The TCR was taken from a woman aged 80 or older with acute or convalescent COVID-19. The chain is built from TRBV19 and TRBJ2-1, with D unresolved. The CDR3, as DNA: TGTGCCAGTAGTTTATTCGCGCTCAATGAGCAGTTCTTC. Its protein product is CASSLFALNEQFF.